Below, one T cell receptor beta chain is given with its context. A junction end diverges from the germline sequence, so it may reflect a read error. The data derive from a study of blood T cell repertoires in COVID-19. Germline V gene lookup returns CDR1 GTSNPN and CDR2 SVGIG (reference sequence). This CDR3 is built from 11 residues. As processed by the authors: Quantification of nucleated cells was approximated via reference gene primer amplification. The assay was immunoSEQ multiplex PCR, and TCRdb's table has in-frame clones only and misses some. V and J calls and clone size come straight from that table; D and trimming were deduced from the DNA. The sample shows 140,000 or so clones, just under 85% of them seen only once.

V and J are TRBV30 and TRBJ2-7; D gene uncertain. Sequencing was done on a sample of PBMCs or T cells enriched from blood (not recorded which). This TCR came from a man aged 50 to 60 who had recovered from COVID-19. CDR3 coding DNA: TGTGCCTGGAGTGTCCGGGTTGAGTTTGGCTTC. Its translation: CAWSVRVEFGF.